The present T cell receptor beta chain was sequenced within a study of high-grade serous ovarian cancer treatment subgroups. Study details: Samples averaged around 13,000 reads and 7,000 or so unique TCR beta rearrangements. Broader study findings: Higher neoantigen levels went with greater TCR clonal relatedness. Different patients shared almost no repertoire; same-patient tumors shared about 0.1 to 0.79.

Measured with immunoSEQ multiplex PCR; TCRdb has only the in-frame clones, and not every one. The data contain about 6,800 clones, 75% to 80% of them seen just once; the ten biggest clones take up approximately 4.8%. Regarding this clone: Antigen specificity is unknown.

The tumor samples were collected prior to definitive surgery or chemotherapy. V lost 0 bases, J lost 1 base, and 4 bases stayed unmatched. CDR3 length equals 16 residues. Germline values: CDR1 LGHNA, CDR2 YSLEER. The chain has TRBV4-3 and TRBJ2-7; TRBD1 agrees at 9 bases. The sample comprised tumor tissue. The sequence was collected from a human donor with high-grade serous ovarian cancer. DNA of the CDR3: TGCGCCAGCAGCCAAGACTGGACAGGGGTTTCCTACGAGCAGTACTTC. Translation gives CASSQDWTGVSYEQYF.